This is a list of T cell receptor beta chains from one sample in a study of T cell changes during pregnancy in multiple sclerosis. Profiled with immunoSEQ multiplex PCR; TCRdb holds only in-frame clones, not every one. The table lists 30,000 to 35,000 clones, over 75% of them singletons, with around 12% in the top ten. This material consisted of CD8+ T cells from peripheral blood mononuclear cells, taken in the first trimester of pregnancy. These receptors were obtained from a female donor with multiple sclerosis, enrolled in a pregnancy study. CDR3s include the opening cysteine and the closing phenylalanine or tryptophan. D genes are given only for firm matches. Only part of the rows carry a size: once, few, many, or a class if the clone is expanded.

CDR3 protein: CASSAKGHTLNYGYTF; CDR3 DNA: TGTGCCAGCAGTGCGAAAGGACACACGCTTAACTATGGCTACACCTTC; clone size: NA; J gene: TRBJ1-2; V gene: TRBV2; D gene: NA
CDR3 protein: CASREPGQRPTGELFF; CDR3 DNA: TGCGCCAGCAGGGAACCGGGACAGCGCCCAACCGGGGAGCTGTTTTTT; clone size: NA; J gene: TRBJ2-2; V gene: TRBV5-1; D gene: TRBD1
CDR3 protein: CASSQDVRQAYNEQFF; CDR3 DNA: TGTGCCAGCAGCCAAGATGTCCGACAGGCCTACAATGAGCAGTTCTTC; clone size: NA; J gene: TRBJ2-1; V gene: TRBV4-2; D gene: NA
CDR3 protein: CASSFGVLTEAFF; CDR3 DNA: TGTGCCAGCAGCTTCGGGGTGCTCACTGAAGCTTTCTTT; clone size: NA; J gene: TRBJ1-1; V gene: TRBV27; D gene: NA
CDR3 protein: CASSLVSATGATYYNEQFF; CDR3 DNA: TGTGCCAGCAGCTTAGTAAGCGCAACAGGGGCAACCTACTACAATGAGCAGTTCTTC; clone size: NA; J gene: TRBJ2-1; V gene: TRBV11-2; D gene: TRBD1
CDR3 protein: CAISETGDSYNEQFF; CDR3 DNA: TGTGCCATCAGTGAGACAGGTGACTCCTACAATGAGCAGTTCTTC; clone size: NA; J gene: TRBJ2-1; V gene: TRBV10-3; D gene: NA
CDR3 protein: CASSQEGLGWTGEKRLAFF; CDR3 DNA: TGCGCCAGCAGCCAAGAAGGATTAGGCTGGACAGGTGAAAAGCGGTTAGCTTTCTTT; clone size: NA; J gene: TRBJ1-1; V gene: TRBV4-1; D gene: TRBD1
CDR3 protein: CASSLPLAGVGEQYF; CDR3 DNA: TGTGCCAGCAGTTTGCCCTTAGCGGGTGTCGGCGAGCAGTACTTC; clone size: once; J gene: TRBJ2-7; V gene: TRBV7-9; D gene: TRBD2
CDR3 protein: CASSSRGTPGTEAFF; CDR3 DNA: TGTGCCAGCAGCTCCCGCGGCACACCGGGGACTGAAGCTTTCTTT; clone size: NA; J gene: TRBJ1-1; V gene: TRBV11-3; D gene: NA
CDR3 protein: CSVRGTGDTEAFF; CDR3 DNA: TGCAGCGTACGCGGGACAGGGGATACTGAAGCTTTCTTT; clone size: NA; J gene: TRBJ1-1; V gene: TRBV29-1; D gene: TRBD1
CDR3 protein: CASTILAGPRSTDTQYF; CDR3 DNA: TGTGCCAGCACCATCTTAGCGGGACCGAGAAGCACAGATACGCAGTATTTT; clone size: NA; J gene: TRBJ2-3; V gene: TRBV28; D gene: TRBD2
CDR3 protein: CSVTGQKNTEAFF; CDR3 DNA: TGCAGCGTTACGGGACAAAAGAACACTGAAGCTTTCTTT; clone size: NA; J gene: TRBJ1-1; V gene: TRBV29-1; D gene: NA
CDR3 protein: CASPSGAPSDTQYF; CDR3 DNA: TGTGCCAGCCCTAGCGGAGCCCCTTCAGATACGCAGTATTTT; clone size: NA; J gene: TRBJ2-3; V gene: TRBV28; D gene: TRBD2
CDR3 protein: CASSVTGGIDEQFF; CDR3 DNA: TGTGCCAGCAGCGTTACAGGGGGCATCGATGAGCAGTTCTTC; clone size: NA; J gene: TRBJ2-1; V gene: TRBV9; D gene: TRBD1
CDR3 protein: CASSLVAVLPEAFF; CDR3 DNA: TGTGCCAGCAGCTTAGTGGCCGTTTTACCTGAAGCTTTCTTT; clone size: NA; J gene: TRBJ1-1; V gene: TRBV11-2; D gene: NA
CDR3 protein: CASSVDGRDTDTQYF; CDR3 DNA: TGTGCCAGCAGTGTGGACGGGAGGGACACAGATACGCAGTATTTT; clone size: NA; J gene: TRBJ2-3; V gene: TRBV6-5; D gene: TRBD2
CDR3 protein: CASSADRSGTSDGETQYF; CDR3 DNA: TGTGCCAGTAGTGCGGACAGGTCCGGGACTAGCGACGGAGAGACCCAGTACTTC; clone size: NA; J gene: TRBJ2-5; V gene: TRBV19; D gene: TRBD2
CDR3 protein: CASSLALLDGETQYF; CDR3 DNA: TGTGCTAGCAGCTTAGCGCTCCTCGATGGCGAGACCCAGTACTTC; clone size: NA; J gene: TRBJ2-5; V gene: TRBV7-7; D gene: NA
CDR3 protein: CASETTLEETQYF; CDR3 DNA: TGTGCCAGCGAGACAACGCTGGAAGAGACCCAGTACTTC; clone size: NA; J gene: TRBJ2-5; V gene: TRBV28; D gene: NA
CDR3 protein: CASSWSSYNEQFF; CDR3 DNA: TGTGCCAGCAGTTGGAGCTCCTACAATGAGCAGTTCTTC; clone size: NA; J gene: TRBJ2-1; V gene: TRBV28; D gene: NA
CDR3 protein: CASSLEEALNEQFF; CDR3 DNA: TGTGCCAGCAGCCTGGAGGAGGCCCTAAATGAGCAGTTCTTC; clone size: NA; J gene: TRBJ2-1; V gene: TRBV5-6; D gene: NA
CDR3 protein: CASSLSQRGGAFF; CDR3 DNA: TGTGCCAGCAGTTTGTCCCAGCGGGGGGGAGCTTTCTTT; clone size: once; J gene: TRBJ1-1; V gene: TRBV27; D gene: NA